Following are 5 T cell receptor beta chains from one sample sequenced in a study of shared T cell receptors in the human thymus (dated by TCRdb to the early 2020s). Library preparation employed the immunoSEQ multiplex PCR assay. TCRdb took over this immuneACCESS table, retaining in-frame rearrangements with V and J assigned. Such tables are incomplete; in checked studies, under half of the missing clones stem from an unresolved V gene, and the remainder is unexplained. The sample table contains 700,000 or so clones; only one count was recorded for 80% to 90% of them. The ten largest clones add up to roughly 0.01% of the sample. The sample was also linked to a second study, of human thymus T cells.

The sequenced sample consisted of thymocytes. All receptors derive from a girl under three years old with a congenital heart defect. Donor details come from another sample of the same person, matched by shared clones.

This sequence joins TRBV7-9 and TRBJ1-2, with 9 positions matching TRBD1. The CDR3 contains 13 residues. Germline-derived CDR1 and CDR2 are SEHNR and FQNEAQ (reference sequence). Trimming cost V 8 bases and J 5 bases; bases outside gene matches: 6. CDR3 in DNA: TGTGCCAGCGGACAGGGGTTGGGGTATGGCTACACCTTC. Encoded protein: CASGQGLGYGYTF.

The chain carries TRBV6-6 and TRBJ1-2; D not certain. The germline gives CDR1 MNHNY, CDR2 SVGAGI (reference sequence). The CDR3 contains 16 residues. V was shortened by 7 bases and J by 0 bases, with 18 bases between the two germline ends. CDR3 sequence: CASTTSGGRANYGYTF. The CDR3 DNA follows: TGTGCCAGCACCACCAGCGGTGGCAGAGCTAACTATGGCTACACCTTC.

The chain couples TRBV28 to TRBJ2-5; 7 bases agree with TRBD1. V shed 7 bases and J 3 bases; nucleotides not matched to a gene: 8. The CDR3 contains 14 residues. Germline loops: CDR1 MDHEN, CDR2 SYDVKM. The CDR3 bases are TGTGCCAGCAAAGACAGGGTCGGGGAAGAGACCCAGTACTTC. Residues: CASKDRVGEETQYF.

The rearrangement joins TRBV5-6 to TRBJ2-3; possibly TRBD1 for D (5 bases). From germline, CDR1 is SGHDT and CDR2 YYEEEE. The CDR3 loop spans 15 amino acids. Trimming took 7 bases from V and 0 from J, leaving 15 bases between them. CDR3 sequence reads: CASSDRQSSTDTQYF. CDR3 DNA sequence: TGTGCCAGCTCAGACCGACAGTCTAGCACAGATACGCAGTATTTT.

The CDR3 reads CASSIGQSQYGYTF. The CDR3 DNA follows: TGTGCCAGCAGCATTGGACAGTCTCAATATGGCTACACCTTC. The gene calls are TRBV5-5 and TRBJ1-2; weak D call: TRBD1 (6 bases). Germline loops: CDR1 SGHKS, CDR2 YYEKEE (reference sequence). The CDR3 extends over 14 amino acids. Trimming shortened V by 4 bases and J by 5 bases, and 15 bases separated the two germline ends.